The sequence of this T cell receptor (beta chain) was determined in a study of T-cell memory formation after mild COVID-19 (dated by TCRdb to the early 2020s). At the level of the whole study: Most TCR sequence clusters were specific to one of the two donors. Longitudinal TCRalpha and TCRbeta repertoire sequencing tracked T-cell clones expanding and contracting after mild COVID-19 in two donors. The cohort comprised two young, previously healthy adult volunteers, one female and one male. What the study reported, not specific to this receptor: Clones contracting from day 15 to 85 had balanced CD4/CD8 phenotypes, while a second wave expanding from day 15 to 37 was biased towards CD4+. Contracting CD4+ clones appeared mostly in the CM and EM memory subsets, whereas CD8+ clones were enriched in EMRA. The second-wave clones that peaked on day 37 were not confirmed to be SARS-CoV-2 specific. Some responding clones were detected in pre-infection memory, suggesting pre-existing cross-reactive memory T cells joined the SARS-CoV-2 response. Only a couple of mild cases were covered by the study, and larger cohorts that include severe cases with pre-infection samples were considered necessary.

PBMCs were isolated by Ficoll-Paque density gradient centrifugation. This clonotype was seen a handful of times. The antigen this receptor binds is unknown. Base qualities are not recorded, but no much larger clone differs from it by a single base. V and J are truncated by 0 bases and 3 bases respectively, leaving an intervening sequence of 8 bases. For CDR1 and CDR2, the germline V gene lists MGHRA and YSYEKL. Including the terminal cysteine and phenylalanine, the CDR3 comprises 14 residues. Kept here is only the CDR3 DNA, which spans 42 bases and is read in frame from base 1. Sequencing was carried out with an Illumina NovaSeq 6000. TCRalpha and TCRbeta cDNA libraries were constructed by 5'RACE with constant-segment primers, with sample barcodes and unique molecular identifiers being introduced. Trizol reagent was used to extract RNA from every sample. The libraries were amplified in two PCR steps, and the second step added a second sample barcode and Illumina TruSeq adapters. Sequencing of libraries was performed on an Illumina NovaSeq with 2 x 150 bp paired-end reads. As for the original processing: With migec v1.2.7, reads were demultiplexed and then collapsed into UMI-guided consensus sequences. Using mixcr v2.1.11, UMI consensuses were aligned to TRA and TRB V and J templates and then assembled into clonotypes. A clonotype was counted as expanded or contracted only if both edgeR and NoisET called the change significant, with noise models trained on biological replicates. For edgeR calls, the cutoffs were a false discovery rate-adjusted p below 0.01 and a log2 fold-change threshold of 1. As an exploratory analysis of dynamics, max-normalized trajectories of the 1000 most abundant clonotypes were examined by PCA with hierarchical clustering. Each responding clone was given a CD4 or CD8 phenotype based on the CD4+ and CD8+ repertoires, which had been sequenced separately. Using fastp trimming at Q25 and MiXCR clonotype assembly, TCRdb reanalyzed the public sequencing data and kept in-frame beta chains. Merged by CDR3 protein, the rows form single entries marked with the most common genes and DNA. The V and J calls follow TCRdb's processing rather than the paper's. The table for this sample lists roughly 620,000 distinct CDR3 sequences; approximately 19% of them were counted only once. The ten most abundant clones make up about 12% of the sample.

The specimen sequenced was PBMCs or a T cell subset sorted from them (not recorded which). The clonotype was recovered from an adult woman who had mild COVID-19 (a few samples of this study predate the infection). The sample titles of this study are shuffled in the database, so cell type and time point are left out; the donor was told from shared clones. The chain is made from TRBV4-1 and TRBJ1-1, with no confidently assigned D gene. This receptor has the CDR3 CASSQEGADTEAFF. The DNA sequence follows: TGCGCCAGCAGCCAAGAGGGTGCGGACACTGAAGCTTTCTTT.